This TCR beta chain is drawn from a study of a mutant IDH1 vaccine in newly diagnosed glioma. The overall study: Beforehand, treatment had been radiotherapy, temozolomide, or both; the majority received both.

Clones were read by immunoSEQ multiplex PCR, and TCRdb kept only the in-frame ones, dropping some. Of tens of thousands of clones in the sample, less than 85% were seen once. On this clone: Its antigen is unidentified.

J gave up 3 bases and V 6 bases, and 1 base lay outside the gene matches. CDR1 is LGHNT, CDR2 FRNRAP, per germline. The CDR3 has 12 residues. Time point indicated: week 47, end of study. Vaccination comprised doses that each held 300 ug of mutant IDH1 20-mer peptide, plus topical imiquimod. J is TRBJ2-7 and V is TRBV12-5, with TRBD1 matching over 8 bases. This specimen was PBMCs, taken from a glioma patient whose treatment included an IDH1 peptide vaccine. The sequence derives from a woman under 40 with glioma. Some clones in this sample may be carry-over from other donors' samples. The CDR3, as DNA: TGTGCTAGTGGGACAGGGGTCTACGAGCAGTACTTC. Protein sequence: CASGTGVYEQYF.